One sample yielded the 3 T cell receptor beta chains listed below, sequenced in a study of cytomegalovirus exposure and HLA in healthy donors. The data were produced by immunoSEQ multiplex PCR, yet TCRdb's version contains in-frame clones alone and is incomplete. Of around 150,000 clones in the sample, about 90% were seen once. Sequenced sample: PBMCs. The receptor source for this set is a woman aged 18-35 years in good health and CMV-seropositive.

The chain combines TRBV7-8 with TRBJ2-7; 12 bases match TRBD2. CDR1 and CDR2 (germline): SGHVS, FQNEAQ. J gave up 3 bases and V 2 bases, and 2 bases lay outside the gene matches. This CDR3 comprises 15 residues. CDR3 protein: CASSLSSGRVYEQYF. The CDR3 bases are TGTGCCAGCAGCTTATCTAGCGGGAGGGTCTACGAGCAGTACTTC.

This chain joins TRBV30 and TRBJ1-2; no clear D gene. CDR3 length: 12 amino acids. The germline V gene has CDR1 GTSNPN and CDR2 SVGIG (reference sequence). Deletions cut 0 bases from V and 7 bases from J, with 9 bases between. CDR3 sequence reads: CAWSVPGIGYTF. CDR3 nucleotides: TGTGCCTGGAGTGTACCCGGGATTGGCTACACCTTC.

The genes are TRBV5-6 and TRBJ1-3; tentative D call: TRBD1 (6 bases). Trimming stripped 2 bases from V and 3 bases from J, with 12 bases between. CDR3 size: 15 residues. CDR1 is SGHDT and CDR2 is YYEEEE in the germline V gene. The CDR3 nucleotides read TGTGCCAGCAGCTTCGAGGGGACAAATGGAAACACCATATATTTT. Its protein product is CASSFEGTNGNTIYF.